The 6 T cell receptor beta chains below come from one sample, sequenced in a study of blood T cell repertoires in COVID-19 (dated by TCRdb to about 2020). Library construction relied on the immunoSEQ multiplex PCR assay. In TCRdb, the immuneACCESS table is reduced to in-frame sequences with V and J assigned. These tables do not hold every clone; where another copy was compared, an unresolved V gene accounts for under half, and the others remain unexplained. The table for this sample lists 140,000 to 150,000 clones; more than 85% of them were counted only once. The ten largest clones add up to 2.5% to 3% of the sample. Sequencing was done on a sample of peripheral blood. These receptors all stem from a man between 60 and 70 years old with active or convalescent COVID-19.

The J gene is TRBJ1-2, the V gene TRBV4-1; D uncertain. The CDR3 is 13 residues long. V shed 0 bases and J shed 8 bases, with 10 bases lying between them. Germline V gives CDR1 MGHRA, CDR2 YSYEKL. CDR3 loop: CASSQELAIGYTF. Written as DNA, the CDR3 is TGCGCCAGCAGCCAAGAATTAGCCATCGGCTACACCTTC.

V is TRBV24-1 and J is TRBJ2-7; D is unresolved. Per germline, CDR1 KGHDR and CDR2 SFDVKD. Trimming cost V 5 bases and J 0 bases, with 7 bases left between them. The CDR3 runs to 13 residues. CDR3 in amino acids: CATSGANSYEQYF. In DNA, the CDR3 is TGTGCCACCAGTGGGGCGAACTCCTACGAGCAGTACTTC.

The count of this clone is one. The chain uses TRBV7-2 and TRBJ1-5; D unclear. Deletions cut 6 bases from V and 5 bases from J, with 11 bases between. The CDR3 runs to 13 residues. The germline gives CDR1 SGHTA, CDR2 FQGNSA. The CDR3 loop reads CASRKDGDQPQHF. CDR3 DNA: TGTGCCAGCAGAAAGGACGGGGATCAGCCCCAGCATTTT.

The chain has TRBV5-4 and TRBJ2-3, with 9 bases aligning to TRBD2. The CDR3 has 15 residues. V shed 2 bases, J shed 6 bases, and the junction held 7 bases outside the gene matches. The germline V gene encodes CDR1 SGHNT and CDR2 YYREEE (reference sequence). The chain's CDR3 is CASSLSRGGEDTQYF. In nucleotides, the CDR3 is TGTGCCAGCAGCTTATCTCGCGGGGGGGAGGATACGCAGTATTTT.

This clone came up once. The V call is TRBV5-5, the J call TRBJ1-3; 7 bases match TRBD1. V lost 0 bases, J lost 3 bases, and 0 bases stayed unmatched. The CDR3 totals 14 residues. The germline V gene has CDR1 SGHKS and CDR2 YYEKEE (reference sequence). The DNA for the CDR3 is TGTGCCAGCAGCTTGGCAGGGGGTGGAAACACCATATATTTT. It encodes CASSLAGGGNTIYF.

This CDR3 reads CASSADRTEAFF. CDR3 nucleotide sequence: TGTGCCAGCAGCGCAGACAGGACTGAAGCTTTCTTT. This chain links TRBV7-9 with TRBJ1-1; maybe TRBD1 (6 bases). Germline loops: CDR1 SEHNR, CDR2 FQNEAQ (reference sequence). Deletions cut 5 bases from V and 5 bases from J, with 9 bases between. The CDR3 has 12 residues.